The sequence of this T cell receptor (beta chain) was determined in a study of T cell responses to AZD1222 COVID-19 vaccine. V was trimmed by 6 bases and J by 0 bases, leaving 20 bases between them. There are 16 residues in the CDR3. Germline CDR1 SQVTM, CDR2 ANQGSEA. Method: immunoSEQ multiplex PCR; TCRdb's copy keeps in-frame clones and lacks some. In the table there are about 17,000 clones, around four fifths of which are singletons. In the case of this clone: What it binds is not known.

Study-level findings and limits: It was only a handful of AZD1222 recipients who were seropositive at baseline. Elevations in Spike-specific TCR breadth and depth followed administration of two AZD1222 doses.

Analyses pooled second doses at about 4 or about 12 weeks. This sequence joins TRBV29-1 and TRBJ1-1; D not certain. The specimen was peripheral blood, collected 28 days after the second AZD1222 dose. This sequence was found in an adult who received the AZD1222 COVID-19 vaccine. CDR3 DNA sequence: TGCAGCGTGTCGCCTGGTGGAACTGAAATGAACACTGAAGCTTTCTTT. Translated, it gives CSVSPGGTEMNTEAFF.